In this sample, the clone carrying this T cell receptor beta chain turned up a few times. Germline-derived CDR1 and CDR2 are SGHRS and YFSETQ. Trimming pared 0 bases from V and 4 bases from J, leaving 13 bases between. This CDR3 is built from 15 residues. These data are taken from a study of control samples from healthy donors and cancer patients. Generated by immunoSEQ multiplex PCR, the TCRdb table keeps only in-frame clones and is missing some. Here the sample spans approximately 150,000 clones, 75% to 95% being singletons. This TCR was sampled from a man younger than 45 in good health. This chain joins TRBV5-1 and TRBJ1-1; no clear D gene. Sequencing was carried out using blood. CDR3 DNA: TGCGCCAGCAGCTTGGTCGGGAAAGGGAGCACTGAAGCTTTCTTT. Translated: CASSLVGKGSTEAFF.